This T cell receptor (beta chain) was obtained from a study of vaccination and CD4 T cells after COVID-19. For the study at large: Testing by nasal swab PCR showed convalescent patients to be SARS-CoV-2 positive; nine were mild and one was severe. Control cultures were supplied with a CEFX pool, an HIV-1 Nef pool, or no peptide at all.

Cultured CD4+ T cell DNA was sequenced using the Oncomine TCR Beta short-read assay. Researchers extracted genomic DNA from CD4+ T cells that had been cultured. TCRdb analysed the PCR reads with MiXCR anew, one entry per CDR3 protein. The sample yields roughly 26,000 distinct CDR3 sequences, 64% seen once. The study, taken as a whole, reports: The rise in median SARS-CoV-2-reactive clonotypes, from roughly 19 to 38, was not significant.

Regarding treatment: 10-day PBMC culture with coronavirus spike peptide pools or control peptides (ViraFEST assay). This clonotype was found once. The antigen is undetermined. The sequenced sample consisted of CD4+ T cells from blood, cultured in vitro. This TCR was recovered from a human donor who had recovered from COVID-19.

This CDR3 is CASSLTGADTQYF. The CDR3 nucleotides read TGTGCCAGCAGCCTAACGGGGGCAGATACGCAGTATTTT. The chain uses TRBV6-1 and TRBJ2-3; TRBD2 is a possible D gene (6 bases). Trimming took 6 bases from V and 4 from J, leaving 11 bases between them. In germline, CDR1 is MNHNS, CDR2 SASEGT. The CDR3 is 13 amino acids.